This T cell receptor (beta chain) comes out of a study of blood T cell repertoires in COVID-19. Trimming pared 4 bases from V and 4 bases from J, leaving 19 bases between. Germline CDR1 reads SGHTA; CDR2 reads FQGNSA. The CDR3 is made up of 16 amino acids. Measured with immunoSEQ multiplex PCR; TCRdb has only the in-frame clones, and not every one. Among approximately 290,000 clones listed, roughly 90% were seen once. V and J are TRBV7-2 and TRBJ1-2; no clear D. Sequenced sample: peripheral blood. The origin of this receptor is a woman in her thirties with COVID-19, enrolled during active disease. Here the CDR3 reads CASSSLLSRSTYGYTF. Here the CDR3 DNA reads TGTGCCAGCAGCTCACTCCTGAGCAGGTCAACCTATGGCTACACCTTC. The complete variable domain, with remaining parts taken from reference TRBV7-2 and TRBJ1-2, reads GAGVSQSPSNKVTEKGKDVELRCDPISGHTALYWYRQSLGQGLEFLIYFQGNSAPDKSGLPSDRFSAERTGGSVSTLTIQRTQQEDSAVYLCASSSLLSRSTYGYTFGSGTRLTVV.